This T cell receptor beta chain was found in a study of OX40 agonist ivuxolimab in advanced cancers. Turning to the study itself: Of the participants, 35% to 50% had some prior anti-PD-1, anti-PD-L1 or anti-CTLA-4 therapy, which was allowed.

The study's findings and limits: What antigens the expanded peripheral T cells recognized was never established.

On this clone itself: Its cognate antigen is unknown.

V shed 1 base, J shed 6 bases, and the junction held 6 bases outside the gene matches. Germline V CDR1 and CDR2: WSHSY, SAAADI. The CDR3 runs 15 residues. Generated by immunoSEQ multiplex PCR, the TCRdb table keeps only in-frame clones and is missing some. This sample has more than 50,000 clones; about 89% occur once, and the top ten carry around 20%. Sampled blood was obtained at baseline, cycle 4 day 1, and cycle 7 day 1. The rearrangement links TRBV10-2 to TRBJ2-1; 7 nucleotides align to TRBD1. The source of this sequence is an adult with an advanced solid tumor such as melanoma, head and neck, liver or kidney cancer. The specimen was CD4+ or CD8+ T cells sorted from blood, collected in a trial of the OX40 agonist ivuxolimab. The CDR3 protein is CASSEYRTGPNEQFF. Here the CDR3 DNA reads TGCGCCAGCAGTGAGTATAGGACAGGTCCCAATGAGCAGTTCTTC.